The TCR beta chain under discussion was sequenced for a study of cytomegalovirus exposure and HLA in healthy donors. Germline V gene sequence: CDR1 MDHEN, CDR2 SYDVKM. The CDR3 consists of 16 residues. Trimming left V 1 base short and J 0 bases short, with 13 bases between. Profiled with immunoSEQ multiplex PCR; TCRdb holds only in-frame clones, not every one. The sample records 220,000 or so clones, 80% to 90% being singletons. Whole-study findings and limits: Most TCR sequences were rare, but some public TCRs occurred in many donors.

Notes on this clone: Its antigen remains unknown.

Sample: PBMCs. The chain recombines TRBV28 with TRBJ2-7; no definite D call. This receptor was obtained from a woman aged 18-29 years in good health and CMV-seropositive. For the CDR3, the DNA is TGTGCCAGCAGTTTATCATACCAGGCTACCTCCTACGAGCAGTACTTC. Residues: CASSLSYQATSYEQYF.